The TCR beta chain under discussion was sequenced for a study of T cell repertoires in cytomegalovirus infection. Germline values: CDR1 MNHNS, CDR2 SASEGT. The CDR3 has 14 residues. The germline V and J ends were trimmed by 8 bases and 2 bases, with 14 bases remaining between them. TCRdb fed the reads into MiXCR, producing one record per CDR3 protein. This table holds 700,000 to 850,000 distinct CDR3 sequences, 32% found once. Comment on this clonotype: Antigen: not known.

The chain recombines TRBV6-1 with TRBJ2-3; D is possibly TRBD1 (5 bases). Specimen: cultured CD8+ T cells from PBMCs, collected from culture after CMV antigen stimulation. The TCR sequence derives from a human donor in good health (CMV status not recorded). Some clones in this sample may be carry-over from other donors' samples. This CDR3 reads CASGLDSTTDTQYF. In DNA form, the CDR3 reads TGTGCCAGCGGATTAGACAGTACCACAGATACGCAGTATTTT.